A single sample is the source of the 25 T cell receptor beta chains below, sequenced in a study of blood T cell repertoires in COVID-19. The method was immunoSEQ multiplex PCR; TCRdb's version includes in-frame clones alone and lacks a portion of them. The table shows around 160,000 clones, with roughly 84% occurring only once. The sequenced sample was PBMCs or T cells enriched from blood (not recorded which). These receptors originate from a woman between 45 and 65 years old who had been exposed to COVID-19.

The chain links TRBV7-2 to TRBJ2-4; the match to TRBD2 covers 7 bases. Looked up from germline, CDR1 is SGHTA and CDR2 is FQGNSA. Germline trimming cut 6 bases from V and 9 bases from J; bases unmatched to any gene: 8. The CDR3 spans 13 residues. CDR3 amino acids: CASSFGTKGIQYF. The CDR3 region has the DNA TGTGCCAGCAGTTTCGGGACTAAGGGCATTCAGTACTTC.

This chain links TRBV15 with TRBJ2-1; D may be TRBD1 (6 bases). Germline loops: CDR1 LNHNV, CDR2 YYDKDF (reference sequence). The V gene lost 7 bases and the J gene lost 0 bases, with 13 bases spanning the gap. The CDR3 loop spans 15 amino acids. CDR3 DNA: TGTGCCACCAAGGACAGACTTTTCTCCTACAATGAGCAGTTCTTC. This codes for CATKDRLFSYNEQFF.

In this sample, this clone turned up many times. The chain couples TRBV5-4 to TRBJ1-6; 9 nucleotides match TRBD1. Germline assignment: CDR1 SGHNT and CDR2 YYREEE (reference sequence). The CDR3 runs 17 residues. The junction had 9 bases not matched to a gene; V was cut back by 0 bases and J by 8 bases. CDR3 sequence (DNA): TGTGCCAGCAGCTTGGGCGGGACAGGGAGGGACTATTCACCCCTCCACTTT. Its protein is CASSLGGTGRDYSPLHF.

The V gene is TRBV2, the J gene TRBJ2-3, with TRBD2 as a possible D gene (6 bases). Germline V lookup: CDR1 SNHLY, CDR2 FYNNEI. Deletions cut 4 bases from V and 0 bases from J, with 17 bases between. CDR3 length: 17 amino acids. CDR3 residues: CASSATGAGISTDTQYF. In DNA form, the CDR3 reads TGTGCCAGCAGTGCCACTGGGGCGGGAATTAGCACAGATACGCAGTATTTT. Complete variable domain (other parts from reference TRBV2 and TRBJ2-3): EPEVTQTPSHQVTQMGQEVILRCVPISNHLYFYWYRQILGQKVEFLVSFYNNEISEKSEIFDDQFSVERPDGSNFTLKIRSTKLEDSAMYFCASSATGAGISTDTQYFGPGTRLTVL.

The rearrangement joins TRBV6-5 to TRBJ1-1; 8 bases are shared with TRBD1. V shed 8 bases and J 4 bases; nucleotides not matched to a gene: 12. The CDR3 length is 15 residues. Germline V lookup: CDR1 MNHEY, CDR2 SVGAGI. CDR3 in DNA: TGTGCCAGCGGCCAGACAGGGGCGCCGGGCACTGAAGCTTTCTTT. This gives the protein CASGQTGAPGTEAFF.

In its sample, this clone was seen a few times. This chain connects TRBV7-9 to TRBJ2-7; the match to TRBD1 covers 7 bases. Germline V gene data show CDR1 as SEHNR and CDR2 as FQNEAQ (reference sequence). The J segment lost 6 bases and the V segment lost 5 bases, leaving 4 bases of the junction unmatched. The CDR3 is made up of 12 amino acids. In DNA, the CDR3 is TGTGCCAGCAGCCAGACAGGGCTCGAGCAGTACTTC. This codes for CASSQTGLEQYF.

V is TRBV5-4 and J is TRBJ1-1; TRBD1 agrees at 9 bases. Germline V gene data show CDR1 as SGHNT and CDR2 as YYREEE (reference sequence). The CDR3 is 15 residues long. V lost 5 bases, J lost 2 bases, and 7 bases stayed unmatched. Written as DNA, the CDR3 is TGTGCCAGCAGTCAACAGGGGGCTGGAAACACTGAAGCTTTCTTT. Its protein is CASSQQGAGNTEAFF.

The chain carries TRBV5-6 and TRBJ2-7; D is perhaps TRBD1 (5 bases). The germline gives CDR1 SGHDT, CDR2 YYEEEE. The CDR3 extends over 14 amino acids. Trimming left V 4 bases short and J 0 bases short, with 11 bases between. The CDR3 loop is CASSLTGPSYEQYF. The CDR3 DNA reads TGTGCCAGCAGCCTTACAGGTCCCTCCTACGAGCAGTACTTC.

V is TRBV6-5 and J is TRBJ1-2, with a tentative D call TRBD1 (5 bases). Germline CDR1 MNHEY, CDR2 SVGAGI. V was trimmed by 1 base and J by 8 bases, leaving 11 bases between them. The CDR3 spans 13 residues. The CDR3 region is CASSYWGLEGYTF. As DNA, the CDR3 is TGTGCCAGCAGTTACTGGGGACTTGAGGGCTACACCTTC.

The chain is built from TRBV3-1 (or the pseudogene TRBV3-2) and TRBJ1-3; D uncertain. CDR1 LGHDT and CDR2 YNNKEL come from the germline V gene (reference sequence). V gave up 3 bases and J gave up 9 bases, with 6 bases separating them. This CDR3 comprises 11 residues. CDR3 region: CASSQVGTIYF. CDR3 DNA: TGTGCCAGCAGCCAGGTCGGCACCATATATTTT.

As DNA, the CDR3 is TGTGCCAGCAGTTCCACGGACAGGGACGAGCAGTACTTC. Protein product: CASSSTDRDEQYF. This chain links TRBV6-2 or TRBV6-3 with TRBJ2-7; the match to TRBD1 covers 8 bases. Germline values: CDR1 MNHEY, CDR2 SVGEGT. This CDR3 spans 13 amino acids. Trimming cost V 4 bases and J 5 bases; bases outside gene matches: 4.

The count of this clone is one. Here the CDR3 reads CASSSNRGYNEQFF. The CDR3 DNA is TGTGCCAGCAGCTCTAACAGGGGATACAATGAGCAGTTCTTC. V and J are TRBV7-9 and TRBJ2-1; 7 bases are a match to TRBD1. The CDR3 extends over 14 amino acids. CDR1 and CDR2 from the germline V gene are SEHNR and FQNEAQ (reference sequence). V shed 4 bases and J 4 bases; nucleotides not matched to a gene: 4.

This rearrangement joins TRBV4-3 to TRBJ1-1, with D possibly being TRBD1 (6 bases). Germline CDR1 reads LGHNA; CDR2 reads YSLEER. V was clipped by 3 bases and J by 1 base, with 9 bases between them. The CDR3 extends over 14 amino acids. This CDR3 reads CASSHDRPNTEAFF. The CDR3 DNA sequence: TGCGCCAGCAGCCATGACAGGCCGAACACTGAAGCTTTCTTT.

V gene TRBV2 combines with J gene TRBJ2-2; 7 positions match TRBD2. The junction had 8 bases not matched to a gene; V was cut back by 7 bases and J by 6 bases. Germline V gene data show CDR1 as SNHLY and CDR2 as FYNNEI. The CDR3 is 14 amino acids. The CDR3: CASTPTSFAGELFF. CDR3 nucleotides: TGTGCCAGCACCCCGACTAGCTTCGCCGGGGAGCTGTTTTTT.

This clone counts as medium-sized (0.01 to 0.1%). V gene TRBV6-1 combines with J gene TRBJ2-7; D is possibly TRBD2 (6 bases). This CDR3 is built from 15 residues. In germline, CDR1 is MNHNS, CDR2 SASEGT. Between the trimmed V and J ends, which lost 1 base and 0 bases, there was a span of 10 bases. Written as DNA, the CDR3 is TGTGCCAGCAGTGAAGAGGAGGGGAGCTCCTACGAGCAGTACTTC. This translates into CASSEEEGSSYEQYF.

The chain uses TRBV2 and TRBJ2-1, with TRBD2 identical over 11 bases. The CDR3 has 14 residues. The V gene end was trimmed by 8 bases and the J gene end by 9 bases; junction bases not matched to a gene: 9. Germline CDR1 SNHLY, CDR2 FYNNEI. The CDR3: CASHPSGGYGEQFF. CDR3 coding DNA: TGTGCCAGCCACCCTAGCGGGGGGTATGGTGAGCAGTTCTTC.

This chain links TRBV20-1 with TRBJ1-4; no definite D call. This CDR3 spans 11 amino acids. V lost 0 bases to trimming and J lost 14 bases, with 10 bases between them. Germline assignment: CDR1 DFQATT and CDR2 SNEGSKA (reference sequence). The CDR3 loop is CSARDHPDLFF. Here the CDR3 DNA reads TGCAGTGCTAGAGATCACCCAGATCTGTTTTTT.

The chain is built from TRBV19 and TRBJ1-1; D is undetermined. Germline CDR1 is LNHDA and CDR2 is SQIVND (reference sequence). V lost 3 bases and J 11 bases, leaving 19 bases between the germline ends. This CDR3 spans 14 amino acids. The CDR3 loop is CASSIPYEGEKAFF. CDR3 DNA sequence: TGTGCCAGTAGTATCCCCTATGAGGGCGAGAAGGCTTTCTTT.

The chain combines TRBV5-1 with TRBJ2-3; D is undetermined. The CDR3 length is 14 residues. V gave up 2 bases and J gave up 0 bases, with 7 bases separating them. From germline, CDR1 is SGHRS and CDR2 YFSETQ. CDR3 nucleotides: TGCGCCAGCAGCTTACGGTCTAGCACAGATACGCAGTATTTT. It yields the protein CASSLRSSTDTQYF.

The V gene is TRBV11-2, the J gene TRBJ2-1, with TRBD2 matching 7 bases. The V and J ends lost 5 bases and 3 bases, in that order; junction bases with no gene match: 7. The CDR3 is 15 amino acids. Germline-derived CDR1 and CDR2 are SGHAT and FQNNGV. The CDR3 bases are TGTGCCAGCAGCCCGCGACTAGCACGCTACAATGAGCAGTTCTTC. Translated: CASSPRLARYNEQFF.

V and J are TRBV5-5 and TRBJ1-2; no clear D gene. The CDR3 loop spans 16 amino acids. The V gene lost 0 bases and the J gene lost 0 bases, with 12 bases spanning the gap. Germline CDR1 and CDR2: SGHKS and YYEKEE (reference sequence). CDR3 in amino acids: CASSLAERLANYGYTF. CDR3 sequence (DNA): TGTGCCAGCAGCTTGGCCGAACGGTTAGCTAACTATGGCTACACCTTC. Supplemented by reference TRBV5-5 and TRBJ1-2, the full variable domain reads DAGVTQSPTHLIKTRGQQVTLRCSPISGHKSVSWYQQVLGQGPQFIFQYYEKEERGRGNFPDRFSARQFPNYSSELNVNALLLGDSALYLCASSLAERLANYGYTFGSGTRLTVV.

The chain recombines TRBV12-3 or TRBV12-4 with TRBJ1-1; the match to TRBD1 covers 7 bases. V was clipped by 10 bases and J by 5 bases; unmatched bases: 10. The CDR3 is 13 amino acids. CDR3 nucleotides: TGTGCCACCTCGGGACAGACAAGGACTGAAGCTTTCTTT. It yields the protein CATSGQTRTEAFF.

The V call is TRBV7-9, the J call TRBJ1-5; TRBD1 is a possible D gene (5 bases). V lost 5 bases to trimming and J lost 6 bases, with 14 bases between them. Germline V gene lookup returns CDR1 SEHNR and CDR2 FQNEAQ (reference sequence). There are 14 residues in the CDR3. CDR3 sequence: CASSPNRPAQPQHF. CDR3 sequence (DNA): TGTGCCAGCAGCCCTAACAGGCCGGCTCAGCCCCAGCATTTT.

This clone was seen only once. The chain uses TRBV5-4 and TRBJ2-4; TRBD1 matches at 8 bases. V shed 4 bases, J shed 0 bases, and the junction held 9 bases outside the gene matches. CDR1 SGHNT and CDR2 YYREEE come from the germline V gene (reference sequence). This CDR3 has 17 residues. CDR3 protein: CASSTTGGGLAKNIQYF. DNA of the CDR3: TGTGCCAGCAGCACCACAGGGGGTGGGTTAGCCAAAAACATTCAGTACTTC.

V is TRBV6-5 and J is TRBJ2-1, with 10 bases lining up with TRBD2. Germline CDR1 MNHEY, CDR2 SVGAGI. The CDR3 runs 15 residues. J lost 7 bases, V lost 5 bases, and 8 bases had no gene match. The CDR3 nucleotides are TGTGCCAGCAGTCCAGCGGGAGGGCCGACTAATGAGCAGTTCTTC. As protein: CASSPAGGPTNEQFF.